This T cell receptor beta chain is from a study of CD8 T cells in ankylosing spondylitis. Study findings and constraints: Typical of ankylosing spondylitis blood, it appeared, was a TCR beta motif of under 10 highly homologous variants.

Between the trimmed V and J ends, which lost 7 bases and 7 bases, there was a span of 15 bases. Germline values: CDR1 SGDLS, CDR2 YYNGEE. The CDR3 totals 13 residues. TCRdb re-analysed the 5' RACE reads in MiXCR, keeping a single row per CDR3 protein. This repertoire shows about 35,000 distinct CDR3 sequences, less than 4% found once; its top ten account for 2.5% to 3%. This clonotype was picked up many times. The antigen is not known. Source material: blood, either unsorted or a sorted T cell fraction (not recorded which). The source of this sequence is a male donor with ankylosing spondylitis or in good health (not recorded which). This sequence joins TRBV9 and TRBJ1-5; D might be TRBD1 (5 bases). For the CDR3, the DNA is TGTGCCAGCGGAACGGGGGGAGGACAGCCCCAGCATTTT. This gives the protein CASGTGGGQPQHF.